These 16 T cell receptor beta chains came from one sample sequenced in a study of cytomegalovirus exposure and HLA in healthy donors. The data were produced by immunoSEQ multiplex PCR, yet TCRdb's version contains in-frame clones alone and is incomplete. The table lists over 150,000 clones, about 86% of them singletons, with roughly 2.1% in the top ten. The material sequenced was PBMCs. The source is a human donor in good health.

The V call is TRBV29-1, the J call TRBJ2-7, with 10 bases fitting TRBD1. J was trimmed by 4 bases and V by 5 bases; bases with no gene match: 14. The CDR3 consists of 16 residues. The germline gives CDR1 SQVTM, CDR2 ANQGSEA. CDR3 in DNA: TGCAGCGTTCTAGTGTCCGGGACAGGGGCCCTATACGAGCAGTACTTC. Translated: CSVLVSGTGALYEQYF.

This chain joins TRBV5-1 and TRBJ2-3; 7 positions agree with TRBD2. Germline V gene data show CDR1 as SGHRS and CDR2 as YFSETQ. This CDR3 region has 16 residues. V dropped 0 bases and J dropped 5; count of bases not matched to a gene: 9. CDR3 region: CASSLGLADMLDTQYF. CDR3 nucleotide sequence: TGCGCCAGCAGCTTGGGGCTAGCGGATATGTTAGATACGCAGTATTTT.

The chain couples TRBV28 to TRBJ1-2; TRBD1 is a possible D gene (5 bases). Germline V gives CDR1 MDHEN, CDR2 SYDVKM. The CDR3 consists of 14 residues. The V end lost 8 bases, the J end lost 0 bases, and 13 bases lay between the germline ends. Written as DNA, the CDR3 is TGTGCCAGCGGGAACAGGTTAGCTAACTATGGCTACACCTTC. It is translated as CASGNRLANYGYTF.

The J gene is TRBJ1-2, the V gene TRBV9; weak D call: TRBD1 (6 bases). The V and J ends lost 4 bases and 4 bases respectively, with 20 bases between them. Germline V lookup: CDR1 SGDLS, CDR2 YYNGEE. CDR3 length: 16 amino acids. CDR3 amino acids: CASSTWDTIVGYGYTF. The CDR3 DNA sequence: TGTGCCAGCAGCACCTGGGACACAATAGTAGGCTATGGCTACACCTTC.

This chain links TRBV6-5 with TRBJ1-1; D is ambiguous. V was shortened by 6 bases and J by 1 base, with 9 bases between the two germline ends. Germline CDR1 is MNHEY and CDR2 is SVGAGI. The CDR3 loop spans 13 amino acids. The CDR3 here is CASSSRGNTEAFF. The DNA for the CDR3 is TGTGCCAGCAGCTCTCGAGGGAACACTGAAGCTTTCTTT.

This chain links TRBV2 with TRBJ1-1; tentative D call: TRBD1 (6 bases). V gave up 6 bases and J gave up 6 bases, with 17 bases separating them. Looked up from germline, CDR1 is SNHLY and CDR2 is FYNNEI. This CDR3 has 14 residues. CDR3 in DNA: TGTGCCAGCAGACAAAGGGGGGGGAGGCCTGAAGCTTTCTTT. Amino acid sequence: CASRQRGGRPEAFF.

CDR3 loop: CASSSRLAGFSEQFF. The CDR3 coding sequence is TGTGCCAGCAGCTCGCGACTAGCGGGCTTCTCGGAGCAGTTCTTC. The rearrangement links TRBV9 to TRBJ2-1; 10 bases fit TRBD2. The CDR3 is 15 residues long. Germline lookup yields CDR1 SGDLS and CDR2 YYNGEE. Trimming at V came to 4 bases and at J to 10 bases, leaving 11 bases not matched to a gene.

V usage is TRBV5-1 and J usage is TRBJ1-2; 8 bases are a match to TRBD1. The CDR3 runs 15 residues. The germline V gene has CDR1 SGHRS and CDR2 YFSETQ. Trimming took 4 bases from V and 5 from J; bases not matched to a gene: 10. The CDR3 sequence: CASSPPGQAPYGYTF. The CDR3, as DNA: TGCGCCAGCAGCCCACCGGGACAGGCTCCTTATGGCTACACCTTC.

The chain is built from TRBV25-1 and TRBJ2-3; unclear D gene. Germline CDR1 MGHDK, CDR2 SYGVNS. V was trimmed by 2 bases and J by 3 bases, leaving 6 bases between them. The CDR3 consists of 13 residues. The chain's CDR3 is CASSERVTDTQYF. The CDR3 DNA sequence: TGTGCCAGCAGTGAACGGGTAACAGATACGCAGTATTTT.

This clone was seen just once. The chain combines TRBV7-8 with TRBJ1-2; maybe TRBD1 (5 bases). The CDR3 consists of 14 residues. Trimming took 3 bases from V and 2 from J, leaving 10 bases between them. Germline-derived CDR1 and CDR2 are SGHVS and FQNEAQ. The CDR3 is CASSFTGSNYGYTF. The CDR3 coding sequence is TGTGCCAGCAGCTTTACAGGATCCAACTATGGCTACACCTTC.

The genes are TRBV6-1 and TRBJ1-1, with D possibly TRBD1 on 6 matching bases. Germline V lookup: CDR1 MNHNS, CDR2 SASEGT. The CDR3 runs to 16 residues. V was shortened by 2 bases and J by 0 bases, with 13 bases between the two germline ends. The CDR3 sequence: CASSERGKGMNTEAFF. The CDR3 DNA sequence: TGTGCCAGCAGTGAAAGGGGGAAAGGGATGAACACTGAAGCTTTCTTT.

The chain couples TRBV6-4 to TRBJ1-1; weak D call: TRBD1 (5 bases). The V gene lost 6 bases and the J gene lost 2 bases, with 10 bases spanning the gap. Germline CDR1 MRHNA, CDR2 SNTAGT. This CDR3 has 13 residues. The CDR3 spells CASRSTANTEAFF. The CDR3 nucleotides are TGTGCCAGCAGATCGACAGCTAACACTGAAGCTTTCTTT.

V and J are TRBV9 and TRBJ2-1; 10 bases map to TRBD2. The CDR3 length is 16 residues. Losses at the gene ends were 4 bases for V and 6 bases for J; bases not matched to a gene: 10. Germline V gene data show CDR1 as SGDLS and CDR2 as YYNGEE. The CDR3, as DNA: TGTGCCAGCAGCTCCCTCGGGACTAGCGCCCTCAATGAGCAGTTCTTC. Translated: CASSSLGTSALNEQFF.

CDR3 residues: CASSQVTGTVRTEAFF. Written as DNA, the CDR3 is TGTGCCAGCAGCCAAGTTACAGGGACGGTACGGACTGAAGCTTTCTTT. This chain links TRBV14 with TRBJ1-1; a weak D match, TRBD1 (6 bases). Germline assignment: CDR1 SGHDN and CDR2 FVKESK. The CDR3 consists of 16 residues. With 1 base removed from V and 5 bases from J, the gap between germline ends came to 17 bases.

This clone has just one count. Written as DNA, the CDR3 is TGCAGTGGAGCGGGGGCAGATACGCAGTATTTT. Its protein product is CSGAGADTQYF. The chain employs TRBV20-1 and TRBJ2-3; 8 bases map to TRBD2. The V gene end was trimmed by 7 bases and the J gene end by 4 bases; junction bases not matched to a gene: 1. This CDR3 contains 11 residues. Germline values: CDR1 DFQATT, CDR2 SNEGSKA (reference sequence).

This clone appeared once. The chain is built from TRBV5-1 and TRBJ1-4; a possible D gene is TRBD1 (5 bases). The CDR3 totals 16 residues. Looked up from germline, CDR1 is SGHRS and CDR2 is YFSETQ. Trimming shortened V by 2 bases and J by 8 bases, and 19 bases separated the two germline ends. The CDR3 region has the DNA TGCGCCAGCAGCTTCGGGGTTCTCGGGGGGACGGAAAAACTGTTTTTT. It encodes CASSFGVLGGTEKLFF.